This TCR beta chain was documented in a study of blood T cell repertoires in COVID-19 (dated by TCRdb to 2018 to 2020). In the study overall: Collaborator samples came from the United States, Italy and Spain and covered acute and convalescent phases of COVID-19. The prospective study material was composed of cDNA or gDNA derived from T cells, B-cell-depleted T cells, or PBMCs. Deeply sampled blood TCRbeta repertoires from subjects exposed to, actively infected with, or recovered from COVID-19 were included in the dataset. A freely available public database, intended as a resource for researchers studying the immune response to SARS-CoV-2, is where the repertoires were released. Samples came from the ongoing ImmuneRACE study (first 160 participants) plus 1,254 subjects from 6 global collaborators. Nearly every sample came with metadata listing a de-identified subject ID, COVID-19 status, age in years and sex. Where available, HLA class I and class II types were obtained from metadata supplied by the sample provider rather than from assay-based typing.

TCRbeta CDR3 regions were amplified from genomic DNA by means of the immunoSEQ Assay, a bias-controlled multiplex PCR. The paper's processing steps were these. The number of nucleated cells in each sample was estimated from the amplification of reference gene primers within the assay. Sequence reads were collapsed and filtered to measure the absolute abundance of every unique TCRbeta CDR3 rearrangement. Productive Simpson clonality was computed per sample as the square root of Simpson's diversity index over productive rearrangements. Here the immuneACCESS table is served through TCRdb, limited to in-frame sequences with V and J called. Missing clones are a known gap in these copies; in checked studies unresolved V genes cover under half, and the rest lacks a known reason. Clone size and the V and J calls come from that table; the DNA yielded D and trimming. The sample table lists about 220,000 clones, approximately 80% of them with a count of one. Roughly 3.5% of the sample lies in the top ten.

What the research found in general, with its limitations: Clinical and demographic metadata were provided uncurated, with the amount varying by source and participant.

About this clone itself: The antigen it recognizes is unknown. No quality values exist for individual bases; no much larger clone is one base distant.

Participants in the prospective study were aged about 18 to 95 years, lived in 24 United States geographic areas, and enrolled through a virtual design. Cohort assignment in the prospective study relied on participant-reported clinical history from a screening survey and a study questionnaire. ImmuneRACE Cohort 3 recovered participants were defined by two consecutive negative NP/OP PCR tests, healthcare professional clearance, or symptom resolution. Mobile phlebotomists in the prospective study collected whole blood, serum and a nasopharyngeal or oropharyngeal swab from every participant. Over a 2-month period, participants in the prospective study had the option of providing additional blood draws and questionnaires. Before DNA extraction, prospective study blood samples were shipped either frozen or at room temperature. The junction shows trimming of 3 bases on V and 5 bases on J, plus 13 bases between the germline ends. The CDR3 spans 15 residues, from the cysteine through the phenylalanine. Only the CDR3 region is kept as DNA, spanning 45 bases read in frame from base 1. CDR1 and CDR2, looked up from the germline V gene, are MNHEY and SVGAGI.

The sequenced sample was PBMCs or T cells enriched from blood (not recorded which). This TCR was sampled from a woman in her sixties or seventies who had recovered from COVID-19. The chain uses TRBV6-5 and TRBJ2-2, with a weak D call of TRBD1 (6 bases match). The sequenced DNA: TGTGCCAGCAGTTATATGGGGGCGCAAACCGGGGAGCTGTTTTTT. Its product reads: CASSYMGAQTGELFF.